Below are 29 T cell receptor beta chains sequenced from a single sample in a study of cytomegalovirus exposure and HLA in healthy donors. Amplification used 60 Vbeta primers and 13 Jbeta primers. The repertoire was sequenced with immunoSEQ multiplex PCR; TCRdb's copy has only in-frame clones and lacks some. The sample shows roughly 130,000 clones, about 74% of them seen only once. Sequencing input: PBMCs. These receptors all come from a woman aged 45-65 years in good health and CMV-seropositive.

The chain is built from TRBV15 and TRBJ1-4; possible D gene TRBD1, 5 bases. Looked up from germline, CDR1 is LNHNV and CDR2 is YYDKDF (reference sequence). The V gene lost 6 bases and the J gene lost 8 bases, with 22 bases spanning the gap. The CDR3 sequence is 16 residues long. The chain's CDR3 is CATSNGFGGSAEKLFF. For the CDR3, the DNA is TGTGCCACCAGTAACGGCTTTGGGGGGTCTGCCGAAAAACTGTTTTTT.

V is TRBV19 and J is TRBJ1-6; 8 bases match TRBD1. The ends lost 4 bases at V and 10 bases at J; junction bases unmatched: 9. This CDR3 is 15 amino acids long. From germline, CDR1 is LNHDA and CDR2 SQIVND (reference sequence). Here the CDR3 reads CASSRFGQGESPLHF. The CDR3 DNA follows: TGTGCCAGTAGTAGATTCGGACAGGGAGAGTCACCCCTCCACTTT.

V gene TRBV7-6 combines with J gene TRBJ2-5; 9 bases fit TRBD1. Per the germline V gene, CDR1 is SGHVS and CDR2 is FNYEAQ. The CDR3 contains 15 residues. Losses at the gene ends were 4 bases for V and 2 bases for J; bases not matched to a gene: 5. The CDR3 nucleotides are TGTGCCAGCAGCTCGCAGACAGGGGGTCAAGAGACCCAGTACTTC. It translates to CASSSQTGGQETQYF.

The chain joins TRBV18 to TRBJ1-1; D is ambiguous. Trimming cost V 1 base and J 1 base, with 10 bases left between them. In germline, CDR1 is KGHSH, CDR2 LQKENI. The CDR3 has 15 amino acids. The CDR3 DNA is TGTGCCAGCTCACCACGATCGAGACAGAACACTGAAGCTTTCTTT. Its translation: CASSPRSRQNTEAFF. Drawing the rest from reference TRBV18 and TRBJ1-1, the complete variable domain is NAGVMQNPRHLVRRRGQEARLRCSPMKGHSHVYWYRQLPEEGLKFMVYLQKENIIDESGMPKERFSAEFPKEGPSILRIQQVVRGDSAAYFCASSPRSRQNTEAFFGQGTRLTVV.

V and J are TRBV10-3 and TRBJ2-4, with D possibly matching TRBD2 (6 bases). The V gene lost 5 bases and the J gene lost 0 bases, with 17 bases spanning the gap. CDR3 length: 17 residues. Germline V CDR1 and CDR2: ENHRY, SYGVKD. CDR3: CAISPIRGILAKNIQYF. CDR3 nucleotides: TGTGCCATCAGTCCCATTCGGGGGATATTAGCCAAAAACATTCAGTACTTC.

This chain connects TRBV12-5 to TRBJ2-7; TRBD1 might be the D (6 bases). V was shortened by 6 bases and J by 4 bases, with 13 bases between the two germline ends. The CDR3 length is 13 residues. Germline CDR1 reads LGHNT; CDR2 reads FRNRAP. The CDR3 here is CASGPTGNYEQYF. CDR3 DNA sequence: TGTGCTAGTGGCCCCACAGGGAATTACGAGCAGTACTTC.

This clone was recorded a few times. CDR3 DNA: TGTGCCAGCAGTGAAGGGCAACAGGGAGTTTCACCCCTCCACTTT. Translated, it gives CASSEGQQGVSPLHF. The V and J genes are TRBV2 and TRBJ1-6, with TRBD1 as a possible D gene (6 bases). V lost 1 base, J lost 9 bases, and 13 bases lay in between. Germline values: CDR1 SNHLY, CDR2 FYNNEI. The CDR3 covers 15 residues.

The chain combines TRBV11-2 with TRBJ2-5; D may be TRBD2 (6 bases). V lost 4 bases and J lost 5, with 20 bases in between. The CDR3 has 16 amino acids. Per germline, CDR1 SGHAT and CDR2 FQNNGV. The CDR3 DNA reads as TGTGCCAGCAGCTCCCAAGAGGGCGGGGCTCACGAGACCCAGTACTTC. Its protein is CASSSQEGGAHETQYF.

The rearrangement uses TRBV9 and TRBJ2-1, with 16 bases lining up with TRBD2. V gave up 2 bases and J gave up 10 bases; unmatched junction bases: 6. The germline CDR1 and CDR2 sequences are SGDLS and YYNGEE. This CDR3 is 16 amino acids long. The CDR3 sequence is CASSVRGTSGGVEQFF. In nucleotides, the CDR3 is TGTGCCAGCAGCGTGAGGGGGACTAGCGGGGGGGTGGAGCAGTTCTTC.

This clone was seen a few times. The chain has TRBV19 and TRBJ1-4; possible D gene TRBD1, 5 bases. The CDR3 is made up of 13 amino acids. Germline V gene lookup returns CDR1 LNHDA and CDR2 SQIVND (reference sequence). Trimming shortened V by 0 bases and J by 10 bases, and 9 bases separated the two germline ends. This CDR3 reads CASSIERRGKLFF. The CDR3 nucleotides are TGTGCCAGTAGTATAGAGAGGAGGGGAAAACTGTTTTTT.

This clone appeared a few times. The chain links TRBV9 to TRBJ2-1; 10 nucleotides line up with TRBD2. The V gene's germline CDR1 is SGDLS and CDR2 YYNGEE. After removal of 3 bases from V and 9 bases from J, the junction contained 9 bases not matched to a gene. This CDR3 contains 15 residues. CDR3 amino acids: CASSGGAGGLGEQFF. The CDR3 DNA reads TGTGCCAGCAGCGGGGGAGCGGGGGGGCTAGGTGAGCAGTTCTTC.

This chain connects TRBV4-2 to TRBJ1-1, with a tentative D call TRBD1 (5 bases). The CDR3 covers 16 residues. CDR1 and CDR2 (germline): LGHNA, YNFKEQ. V lost 4 bases, J lost 4 bases, and 19 bases lay in between. CDR3 residues: CASSPSERGLSTEAFF. The DNA of the CDR3 is TGTGCCAGCAGCCCCAGTGAAAGGGGTTTGAGCACTGAAGCTTTCTTT.

In its sample, this clone was seen a few times. The chain combines TRBV29-1 with TRBJ2-1, with 12 bases matching TRBD2. This CDR3 has 14 residues. J was trimmed by 6 bases and V by 3 bases; bases with no gene match: 3. Germline CDR1 reads SQVTM; CDR2 reads ANQGSEA. CDR3 nucleotides: TGCAGCGTTGATATACTAGCGGGGGGCAATGAGCAGTTCTTC. It translates to CSVDILAGGNEQFF.

This chain uses TRBV6-6 with TRBJ2-1; D unclear. V lost 5 bases to trimming and J lost 4 bases, with 3 bases between them. Per germline, CDR1 MNHNY and CDR2 SVGAGI (reference sequence). This CDR3 has 11 amino acids. For the CDR3, the DNA is TGTGCCAGCAGTCCTTACAATGAGCAGTTCTTC. Translation: CASSPYNEQFF.

The V call is TRBV30, the J call TRBJ1-1; no clear D gene. This CDR3 has 16 amino acids. CDR1 and CDR2 (germline): GTSNPN, SVGIG (reference sequence). Trimming took 1 base from V and 5 from J, leaving 20 bases between them. The CDR3 spells CAWSGYSREMRTEAFF. CDR3 in DNA: TGTGCCTGGAGTGGGTATTCGAGGGAGATGAGGACTGAAGCTTTCTTT.

This rearrangement joins TRBV27 to TRBJ2-5; 8 bases agree with TRBD1. Germline lookup yields CDR1 MNHEY and CDR2 SMNVEV (reference sequence). V lost 8 bases to trimming and J lost 5 bases; unmatched junction nucleotides: 10. The CDR3 has 14 residues. CDR3 loop: CASGLGQGRETQYF. The CDR3 DNA follows: TGTGCCAGCGGTCTCGGACAGGGAAGGGAGACCCAGTACTTC.

This clone was seen only once. The CDR3 is CASSLLQGSTGGGGYTF. The CDR3 DNA reads TGTGCCAGCAGCCTCCTACAGGGATCGACTGGGGGAGGGGGCTACACCTTC. This chain links TRBV7-6 with TRBJ1-2, with TRBD1 as a possible D gene (6 bases). In germline, CDR1 is SGHVS, CDR2 FNYEAQ. V lost 5 bases and J 8 bases, leaving 27 bases between the germline ends. This CDR3 region has 17 residues.

CDR3 sequence reads: CASSDSCEQYF. The CDR3 DNA sequence: TGTGCCAGCAGCGACAGTTGCGAGCAGTACTTC. The chain is built from TRBV2 and TRBJ2-7, with D tentatively TRBD1 (5 bases). V was trimmed by 6 bases and J by 6 bases, leaving 9 bases between them. The CDR3 has 11 residues. Germline CDR1 SNHLY, CDR2 FYNNEI.

The genes are TRBV7-7 and TRBJ2-1; 7 bases align to TRBD1. CDR1 is SSHAT and CDR2 is FNYEAQ in the germline V gene (reference sequence). The CDR3 is 13 amino acids. Losses at the gene ends were 5 bases for V and 9 bases for J; bases not matched to a gene: 7. The CDR3 DNA follows: TGTGCCAGCAGCCCCCAGGGGGTTGGTGAGCAGTTCTTC. It specifies CASSPQGVGEQFF.

The CDR3 spells CASSYLDRGQGGELFF. Written as DNA, the CDR3 is TGTGCCAGCAGTTACCTCGACAGGGGGCAAGGCGGGGAGCTGTTTTTT. V is TRBV6-6 and J is TRBJ2-2, with 10 bases lining up with TRBD1. CDR1 and CDR2 from the germline V gene are MNHNY and SVGAGI (reference sequence). Germline trimming cut 2 bases from V and 7 bases from J; bases unmatched to any gene: 7. The CDR3 sequence is 16 residues long.

The chain couples TRBV4-3 to TRBJ1-2; TRBD1 agrees at 7 bases. In germline, CDR1 is LGHNA, CDR2 YSLEER. CDR3 length equals 15 residues. J lost 6 bases, V lost 1 base, and 8 bases had no gene match. The CDR3 DNA reads TGCGCCAGCAGCCAAGTGACCGGGACAGCAAATGGCTACACCTTC. This gives the protein CASSQVTGTANGYTF.

V is TRBV18 and J is TRBJ1-1; TRBD1 matches 11 bases. Germline values: CDR1 KGHSH, CDR2 LQKENI. Unmatched junction bases numbered 10, after V lost 6 bases and J lost 4 bases. The CDR3 is 16 residues long. The CDR3 region is CASSRTGGRFGTEAFF. The CDR3 DNA follows: TGTGCCAGCTCGCGGACAGGGGGCAGGTTCGGCACTGAAGCTTTCTTT.

The chain carries TRBV18 and TRBJ1-2; weak D call: TRBD1 (6 bases). The CDR3 spans 13 residues. The V gene lost 4 bases and the J gene lost 3 bases, with 9 bases spanning the gap. CDR1 KGHSH and CDR2 LQKENI come from the germline V gene. The CDR3: CASSQGVDYGYTF. CDR3 coding DNA: TGTGCCAGCTCACAGGGGGTCGACTATGGCTACACCTTC. The variable domain in full, with the rest retrieved from reference TRBV18 and TRBJ1-2, is NAGVMQNPRHLVRRRGQEARLRCSPMKGHSHVYWYRQLPEEGLKFMVYLQKENIIDESGMPKERFSAEFPKEGPSILRIQQVVRGDSAAYFCASSQGVDYGYTFGSGTRLTVV.

J is TRBJ2-7 and V is TRBV5-1; D is unresolved. This CDR3 has 13 residues. Germline CDR1 reads SGHRS; CDR2 reads YFSETQ. V lost 3 bases and J lost 0, with 7 bases in between. The CDR3 coding sequence is TGCGCCAGCAGCTCCTCCTTCTCCTACGAGCAGTACTTC. This codes for CASSSSFSYEQYF. Full variable domain (outside the CDR3, taken from reference TRBV5-1 and TRBJ2-7): KAGVTQTPRYLIKTRGQQVTLSCSPISGHRSVSWYQQTPGQGLQFLFEYFSETQRNKGNFPGRFSGRQFSNSRSEMNVSTLELGDSALYLCASSSSFSYEQYFGPGTRLTVT.

The chain has TRBV29-1 and TRBJ1-2, with 10 bases lining up with TRBD1. The CDR3 is made up of 15 amino acids. The V and J ends lost 3 bases and 5 bases, in that order; junction bases with no gene match: 9. Per the germline V gene, CDR1 is SQVTM and CDR2 is ANQGSEA. The CDR3: CSVDASGGQGYGYTF. As DNA, the CDR3 is TGCAGCGTTGATGCCTCCGGGGGACAGGGGTATGGCTACACCTTC.

This clone was counted between two and nine times. This chain connects TRBV4-2 to TRBJ2-1; 8 bases align to TRBD2. Germline CDR1 reads LGHNA; CDR2 reads YNFKEQ. The CDR3 spans 13 residues. The J segment lost 4 bases and the V segment lost 10 bases, leaving 6 bases of the junction unmatched. CDR3 nucleotide sequence: TGTGCCACCCAAGCGGGGGTGTACAATGAGCAGTTCTTC. Its protein product is CATQAGVYNEQFF.

The chain combines TRBV7-2 with TRBJ2-3; a possible D gene is TRBD2 (5 bases). CDR3 size: 15 residues. Germline CDR1 and CDR2: SGHTA and FQGNSA. V lost 6 bases, J lost 7 bases, and 20 bases lay in between. CDR3: CASSREGTLENTQYF. In DNA form, the CDR3 reads TGTGCCAGCAGTAGAGAGGGTACATTAGAAAATACGCAGTATTTT.

V gene TRBV28 combines with J gene TRBJ2-1; perhaps TRBD2 as D (5 bases). This CDR3 is built from 14 residues. V was pared by 5 bases and J by 2 bases, with 10 bases between. Germline-derived CDR1 and CDR2 are MDHEN and SYDVKM. DNA of the CDR3: TGTGCCAGCAGTCCGGGGTCTCCCTACAATGAGCAGTTCTTC. Protein: CASSPGSPYNEQFF. The whole variable domain, filled in from reference TRBV28 and TRBJ2-1, reads DVKVTQSSRYLVKRTGEKVFLECVQDMDHENMFWYRQDPGLGLRLIYFSYDVKMKEKGDIPEGYSVSREKKERFSLILESASTNQTSMYLCASSPGSPYNEQFFGPGTRLTVL.

The chain's CDR3 is CASSIQPGAGTYYGYTF. CDR3 DNA: TGTGCCAGCAGTATTCAACCGGGAGCCGGGACCTACTATGGCTACACCTTC. The chain links TRBV25-1 to TRBJ1-2; tentatively, D is TRBD1 (5 bases). The CDR3 extends over 17 amino acids. V dropped 5 bases and J dropped 3 bases, with 22 bases sitting between them. The germline V gene has CDR1 MGHDK and CDR2 SYGVNS.